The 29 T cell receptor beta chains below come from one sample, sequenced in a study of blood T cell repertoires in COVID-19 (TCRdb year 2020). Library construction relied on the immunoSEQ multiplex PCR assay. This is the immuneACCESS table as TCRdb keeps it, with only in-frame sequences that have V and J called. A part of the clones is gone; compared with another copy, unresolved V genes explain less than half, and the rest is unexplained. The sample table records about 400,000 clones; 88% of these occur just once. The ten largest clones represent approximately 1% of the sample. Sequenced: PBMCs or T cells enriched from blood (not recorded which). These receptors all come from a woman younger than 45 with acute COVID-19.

The CDR3 spells CASSYSMTAINEKLFF. As DNA, the CDR3 is TGTGCCAGCAGTTACTCGATGACAGCGATTAATGAAAAACTGTTTTTT. This rearrangement joins TRBV6-2 or TRBV6-3 to TRBJ1-4; D may be TRBD1 (5 bases). Germline-derived CDR1 and CDR2 are MNHEY and SVGEGT. The CDR3 contains 16 residues. The V and J ends lost 0 bases and 4 bases respectively, with 12 bases between them.

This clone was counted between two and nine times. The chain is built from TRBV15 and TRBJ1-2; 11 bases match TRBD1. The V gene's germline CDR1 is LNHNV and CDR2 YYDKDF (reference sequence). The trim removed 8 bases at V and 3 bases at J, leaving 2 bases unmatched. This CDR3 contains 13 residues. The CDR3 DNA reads TGTGCCACCCGGGACAGGGGGGACTATGGCTACACCTTC. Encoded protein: CATRDRGDYGYTF.

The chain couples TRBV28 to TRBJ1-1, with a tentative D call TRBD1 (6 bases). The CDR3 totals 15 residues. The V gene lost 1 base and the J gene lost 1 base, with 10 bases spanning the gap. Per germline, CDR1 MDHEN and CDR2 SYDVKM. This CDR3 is CASSLSTGKNTEAFF. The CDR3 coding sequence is TGTGCCAGCAGTTTATCAACAGGGAAGAACACTGAAGCTTTCTTT.

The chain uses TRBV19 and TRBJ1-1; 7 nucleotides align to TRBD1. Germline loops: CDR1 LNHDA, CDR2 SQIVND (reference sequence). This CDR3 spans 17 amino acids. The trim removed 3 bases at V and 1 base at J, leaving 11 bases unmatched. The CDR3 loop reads CASSMWSPSGGNTEAFF. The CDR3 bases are TGTGCCAGTAGTATGTGGTCCCCCTCAGGGGGGAACACTGAAGCTTTCTTT.

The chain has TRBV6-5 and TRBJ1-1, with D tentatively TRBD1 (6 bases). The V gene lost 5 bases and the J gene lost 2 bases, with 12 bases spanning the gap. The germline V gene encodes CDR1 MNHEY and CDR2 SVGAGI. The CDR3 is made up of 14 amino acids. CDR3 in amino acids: CASSPDRANTEAFF. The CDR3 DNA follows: TGTGCCAGCAGTCCGGACAGAGCCAACACTGAAGCTTTCTTT.

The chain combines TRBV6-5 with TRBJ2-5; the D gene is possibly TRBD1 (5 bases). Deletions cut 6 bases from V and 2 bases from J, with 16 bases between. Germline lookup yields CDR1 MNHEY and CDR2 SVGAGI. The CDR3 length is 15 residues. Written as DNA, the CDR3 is TGTGCCAGCAGCGACGTTGGGGCAGGACAAGAGACCCAGTACTTC. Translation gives CASSDVGAGQETQYF.

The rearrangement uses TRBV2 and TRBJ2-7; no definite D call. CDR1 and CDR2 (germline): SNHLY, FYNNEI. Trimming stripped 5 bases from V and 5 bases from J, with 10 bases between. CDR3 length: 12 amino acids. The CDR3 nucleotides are TGTGCCAGCAGTCACGGGTATGACGAGCAGTACTTC. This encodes CASSHGYDEQYF. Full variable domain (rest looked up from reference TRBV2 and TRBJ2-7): EPEVTQTPSHQVTQMGQEVILRCVPISNHLYFYWYRQILGQKVEFLVSFYNNEISEKSEIFDDQFSVERPDGSNFTLKIRSTKLEDSAMYFCASSHGYDEQYFGPGTRLTVT.

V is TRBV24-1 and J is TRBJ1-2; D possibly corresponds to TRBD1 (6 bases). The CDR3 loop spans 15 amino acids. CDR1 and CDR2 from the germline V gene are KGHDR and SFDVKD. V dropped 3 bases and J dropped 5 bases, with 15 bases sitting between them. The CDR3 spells CATSDPRGGFYGYTF. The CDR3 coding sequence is TGTGCCACCAGTGATCCTCGAGGGGGTTTTTATGGCTACACCTTC.

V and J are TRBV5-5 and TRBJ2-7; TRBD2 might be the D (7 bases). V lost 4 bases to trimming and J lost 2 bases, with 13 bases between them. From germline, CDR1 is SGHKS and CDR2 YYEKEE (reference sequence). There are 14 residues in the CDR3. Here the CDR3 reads CASSLMRGPYEQYF. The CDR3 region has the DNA TGTGCCAGCAGCCTCATGCGGGGGCCCTACGAGCAGTACTTC.

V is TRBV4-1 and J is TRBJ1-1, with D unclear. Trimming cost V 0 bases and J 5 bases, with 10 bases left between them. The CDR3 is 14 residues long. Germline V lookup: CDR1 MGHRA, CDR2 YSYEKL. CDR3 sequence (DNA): TGCGCCAGCAGCCAAGAAGACCGGGGAACTGAAGCTTTCTTT. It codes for CASSQEDRGTEAFF.

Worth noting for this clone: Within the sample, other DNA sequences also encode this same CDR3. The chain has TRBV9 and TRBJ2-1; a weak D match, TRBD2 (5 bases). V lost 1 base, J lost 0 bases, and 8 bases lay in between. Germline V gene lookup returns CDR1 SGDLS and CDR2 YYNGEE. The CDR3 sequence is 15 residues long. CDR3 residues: CASSVSGSSYNEQFF. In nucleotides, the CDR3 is TGTGCCAGCAGCGTATCGGGGAGCTCCTACAATGAGCAGTTCTTC. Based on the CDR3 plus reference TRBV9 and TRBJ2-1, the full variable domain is DSGVTQTPKHLITATGQRVTLRCSPRSGDLSVYWYQQSLDQGLQFLIQYYNGEERAKGNILERFSAQQFPDLHSELNLSSLELGDSALYFCASSVSGSSYNEQFFGPGTRLTVL.

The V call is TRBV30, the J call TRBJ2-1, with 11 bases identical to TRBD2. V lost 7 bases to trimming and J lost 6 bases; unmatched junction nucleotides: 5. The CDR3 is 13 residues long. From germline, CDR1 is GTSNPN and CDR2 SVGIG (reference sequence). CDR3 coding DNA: TGTGCCTATAGCGGGGGGGCGATCAATGAGCAGTTCTTC. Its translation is CAYSGGAINEQFF.

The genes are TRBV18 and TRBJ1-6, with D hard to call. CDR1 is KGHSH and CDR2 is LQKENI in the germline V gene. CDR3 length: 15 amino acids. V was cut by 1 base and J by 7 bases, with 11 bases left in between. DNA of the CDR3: TGTGCCAGCTCACCACGAACCCTGACAAATTCACCCCTCCACTTT. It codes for CASSPRTLTNSPLHF.

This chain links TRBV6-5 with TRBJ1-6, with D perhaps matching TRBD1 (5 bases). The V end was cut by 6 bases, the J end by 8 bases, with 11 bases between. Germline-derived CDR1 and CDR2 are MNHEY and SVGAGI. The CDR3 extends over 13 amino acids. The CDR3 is CASRGRDHSPLHF. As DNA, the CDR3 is TGTGCCAGCAGAGGCAGGGATCATTCACCCCTCCACTTT.

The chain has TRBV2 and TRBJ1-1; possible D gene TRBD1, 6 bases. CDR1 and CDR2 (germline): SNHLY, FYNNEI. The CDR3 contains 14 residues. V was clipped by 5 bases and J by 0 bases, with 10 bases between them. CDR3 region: CASSRGTVNTEAFF. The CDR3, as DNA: TGTGCCAGCAGTAGGGGGACGGTGAACACTGAAGCTTTCTTT. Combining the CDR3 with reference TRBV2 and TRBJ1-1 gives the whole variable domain EPEVTQTPSHQVTQMGQEVILRCVPISNHLYFYWYRQILGQKVEFLVSFYNNEISEKSEIFDDQFSVERPDGSNFTLKIRSTKLEDSAMYFCASSRGTVNTEAFFGQGTRLTVV.

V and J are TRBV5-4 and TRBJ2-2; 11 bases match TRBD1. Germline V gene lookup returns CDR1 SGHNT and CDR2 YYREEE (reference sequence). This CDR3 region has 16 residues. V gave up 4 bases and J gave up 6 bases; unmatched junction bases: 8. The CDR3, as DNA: TGTGCCAGCAGCGATGGGGACAGGGGGTCCCCCGGGGAGCTGTTTTTT. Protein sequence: CASSDGDRGSPGELFF.

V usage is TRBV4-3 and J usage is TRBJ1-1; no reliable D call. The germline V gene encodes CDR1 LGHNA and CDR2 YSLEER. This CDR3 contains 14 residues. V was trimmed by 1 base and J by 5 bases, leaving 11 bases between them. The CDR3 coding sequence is TGCGCCAGCAGCCAAGTTGGGAGGAGGACTGAAGCTTTCTTT. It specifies CASSQVGRRTEAFF.

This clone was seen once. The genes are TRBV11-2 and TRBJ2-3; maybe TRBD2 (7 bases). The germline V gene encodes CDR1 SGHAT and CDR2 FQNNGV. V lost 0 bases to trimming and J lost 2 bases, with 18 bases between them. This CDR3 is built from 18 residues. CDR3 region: CASSLDIGGGAYTDTQYF. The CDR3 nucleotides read TGTGCCAGCAGCTTAGATATAGGGGGGGGCGCCTACACAGATACGCAGTATTTT.

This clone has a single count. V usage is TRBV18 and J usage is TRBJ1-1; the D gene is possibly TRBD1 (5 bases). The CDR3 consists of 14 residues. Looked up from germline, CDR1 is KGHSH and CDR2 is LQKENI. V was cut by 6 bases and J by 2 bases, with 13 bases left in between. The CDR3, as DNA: TGTGCCAGCTCCGGGGGGTCTTTAAACACTGAAGCTTTCTTT. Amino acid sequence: CASSGGSLNTEAFF.

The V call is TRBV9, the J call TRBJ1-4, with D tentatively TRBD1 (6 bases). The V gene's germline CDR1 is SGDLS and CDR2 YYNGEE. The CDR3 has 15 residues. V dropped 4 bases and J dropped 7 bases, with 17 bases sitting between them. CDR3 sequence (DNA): TGTGCCAGCAGCACAGGACAGATTGAGGTTGAAAAACTGTTTTTT. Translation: CASSTGQIEVEKLFF.

The CDR3, as DNA: TGTGCCAGCAGGAGACGAGCGGGGAACACCGGGGAGCTGTTTTTT. Protein product: CASRRRAGNTGELFF. This chain links TRBV5-5 with TRBJ2-2; a possible D gene is TRBD2 (6 bases). The CDR3 totals 15 residues. Trimming pared 5 bases from V and 1 base from J, leaving 12 bases between. Germline lookup yields CDR1 SGHKS and CDR2 YYEKEE (reference sequence). The whole variable domain, filled in from reference TRBV5-5 and TRBJ2-2, reads DAGVTQSPTHLIKTRGQQVTLRCSPISGHKSVSWYQQVLGQGPQFIFQYYEKEERGRGNFPDRFSARQFPNYSSELNVNALLLGDSALYLCASRRRAGNTGELFFGEGSRLTVL.

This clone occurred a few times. CDR3 sequence (DNA): TGCAGCGTTGAAGCGGGCAGGGGGCGGAACACTGAAGCTTTCTTT. It codes for CSVEAGRGRNTEAFF. The genes are TRBV29-1 and TRBJ1-1; 8 nucleotides line up with TRBD1. The CDR3 is 15 amino acids. Germline trimming cut 1 base from V and 1 base from J; bases unmatched to any gene: 5. Per germline, CDR1 SQVTM and CDR2 ANQGSEA. The full variable domain, in which reference TRBV29-1 and TRBJ1-1 provide the parts outside the CDR3, is SAVISQKPSRDICQRGTSLTIQCQVDSQVTMMFWYRQQPGQSLTLIATANQGSEATYESGFVIDKFPISRPNLTFSTLTVSNMSPEDSSIYLCSVEAGRGRNTEAFFGQGTRLTVV.

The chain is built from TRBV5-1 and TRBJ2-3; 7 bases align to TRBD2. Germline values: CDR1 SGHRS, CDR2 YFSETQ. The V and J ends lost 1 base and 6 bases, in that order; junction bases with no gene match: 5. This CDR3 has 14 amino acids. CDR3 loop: CASSLSGVPDTQYF. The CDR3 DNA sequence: TGCGCCAGCAGCTTGAGCGGGGTTCCGGATACGCAGTATTTT.

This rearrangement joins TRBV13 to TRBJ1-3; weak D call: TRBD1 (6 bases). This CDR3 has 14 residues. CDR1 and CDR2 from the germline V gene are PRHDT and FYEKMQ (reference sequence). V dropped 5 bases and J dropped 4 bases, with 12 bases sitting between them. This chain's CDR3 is CASSQTGSGNTIYF. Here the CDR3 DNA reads TGTGCCAGCAGCCAAACAGGGAGCGGAAACACCATATATTTT. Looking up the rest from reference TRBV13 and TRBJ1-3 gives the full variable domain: AAGVIQSPRHLIKEKRETATLKCYPIPRHDTVYWYQQGPGQDPQFLISFYEKMQSDKGSIPDRFSAQQFSDYHSELNMSSLELGDSALYFCASSQTGSGNTIYFGEGSWLTVV.

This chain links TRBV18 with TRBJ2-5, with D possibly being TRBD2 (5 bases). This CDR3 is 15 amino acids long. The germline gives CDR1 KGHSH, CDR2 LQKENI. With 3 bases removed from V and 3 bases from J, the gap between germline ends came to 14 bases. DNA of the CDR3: TGTGCCAGCTCACCTGATTCAGCGGTGAAAGAGACCCAGTACTTC. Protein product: CASSPDSAVKETQYF. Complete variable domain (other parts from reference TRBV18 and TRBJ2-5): NAGVMQNPRHLVRRRGQEARLRCSPMKGHSHVYWYRQLPEEGLKFMVYLQKENIIDESGMPKERFSAEFPKEGPSILRIQQVVRGDSAAYFCASSPDSAVKETQYFGPGTRLLVL.

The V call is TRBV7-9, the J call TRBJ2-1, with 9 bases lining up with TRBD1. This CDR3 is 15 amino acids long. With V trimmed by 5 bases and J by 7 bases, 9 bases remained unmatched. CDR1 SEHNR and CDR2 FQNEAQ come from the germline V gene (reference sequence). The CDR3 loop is CASSSGTGSMNEQFF. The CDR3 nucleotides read TGTGCCAGCAGCAGCGGGACAGGGAGTATGAATGAGCAGTTCTTC.

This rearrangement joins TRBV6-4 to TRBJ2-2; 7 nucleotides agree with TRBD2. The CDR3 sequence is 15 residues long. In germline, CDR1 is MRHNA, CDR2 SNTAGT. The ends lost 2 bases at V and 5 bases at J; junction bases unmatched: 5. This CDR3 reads CASSDGAGETGELFF. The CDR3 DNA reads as TGTGCCAGCAGTGACGGGGCGGGGGAAACCGGGGAGCTGTTTTTT.

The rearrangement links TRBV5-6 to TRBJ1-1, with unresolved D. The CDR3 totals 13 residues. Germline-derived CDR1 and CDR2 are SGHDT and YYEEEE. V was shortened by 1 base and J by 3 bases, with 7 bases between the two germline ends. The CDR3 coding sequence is TGTGCCAGCAGCTTGCCCGTTCACACTGAAGCTTTCTTT. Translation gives CASSLPVHTEAFF.

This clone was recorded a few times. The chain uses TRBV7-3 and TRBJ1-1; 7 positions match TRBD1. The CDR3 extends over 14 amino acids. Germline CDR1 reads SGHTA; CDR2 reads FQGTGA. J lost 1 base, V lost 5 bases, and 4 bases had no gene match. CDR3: CASSPGQKNTEAFF. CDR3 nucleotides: TGTGCCAGCAGCCCGGGACAGAAGAACACTGAAGCTTTCTTT.